One and the same sample provided the 25 T cell receptor beta chains below, sequenced in a study of cytomegalovirus exposure and HLA in healthy donors. PCR involved 60 Vbeta and 13 Jbeta primers. Sequenced by immunoSEQ multiplex PCR; TCRdb stores in-frame clones only, minus some. The sample is made up of roughly 140,000 clones, and the top ten hold roughly 2.6% of it. Specimen: PBMCs. Receptors originate from a man in his forties in good health and CMV-seronegative.

The chain couples TRBV5-1 to TRBJ2-5; TRBD2 is a possible D gene (5 bases). The germline V gene has CDR1 SGHRS and CDR2 YFSETQ. This CDR3 has 15 residues. V lost 4 bases and J lost 1, with 14 bases in between. The CDR3 bases are TGCGCCAGCAGCCCTTCGGGCGGGCCCCAAGAGACCCAGTACTTC. Encoded protein: CASSPSGGPQETQYF.

The chain couples TRBV7-2 to TRBJ1-6; D might be TRBD1 (6 bases). The CDR3 covers 16 residues. Looked up from germline, CDR1 is SGHTA and CDR2 is FQGNSA. V lost 6 bases, J lost 9 bases, and 21 bases lay in between. The DNA for the CDR3 is TGTGCCAGCAGTTCCTCCGGGGAGAGGGGGAGTTCACCCCTCCACTTT. It encodes CASSSSGERGSSPLHF. Using reference TRBV7-2 and TRBJ1-6 for the parts outside the CDR3, the full variable domain is GAGVSQSPSNKVTEKGKDVELRCDPISGHTALYWYRQSLGQGLEFLIYFQGNSAPDKSGLPSDRFSAERTGGSVSTLTIQRTQQEDSAVYLCASSSSGERGSSPLHFGNGTRLTVT.

This sequence joins TRBV7-2 and TRBJ1-2, with unresolved D. Germline CDR1 SGHTA, CDR2 FQGNSA. Trimming cost V 3 bases and J 6 bases, with 20 bases left between them. This CDR3 region has 16 residues. The CDR3 nucleotides are TGTGCCAGCAGCTTCGTCCGTCGGGAAAAGGAGAATGGCTACACCTTC. It codes for CASSFVRREKENGYTF.

CDR3 sequence: CASSPRGPGGYEQYF. The CDR3 coding sequence is TGTGCCAGCAGCCCCCGGGGCCCGGGAGGCTACGAGCAGTACTTC. The V gene is TRBV5-4, the J gene TRBJ2-5; 7 nucleotides line up with TRBD2. The end of the DNA aligns better with TRBJ2-7, so the J call may be wrong. Germline V gene lookup returns CDR1 SGHNT and CDR2 YYREEE (reference sequence). The CDR3 loop spans 15 amino acids.

The V call is TRBV27, the J call TRBJ1-1, with 10 bases identical to TRBD1. There are 15 residues in the CDR3. J was trimmed by 4 bases and V by 5 bases; bases with no gene match: 7. Germline V gene data show CDR1 as MNHEY and CDR2 as SMNVEV (reference sequence). The CDR3 bases are TGTGCCAGCAGTCCCCACCGGGACAGGGGCACTGAAGCTTTCTTT. This encodes CASSPHRDRGTEAFF.

The chain couples TRBV27 to TRBJ1-5; D is unclear. The V gene lost 0 bases and the J gene lost 3 bases, with 12 bases spanning the gap. Germline V gene sequence: CDR1 MNHEY, CDR2 SMNVEV (reference sequence). This CDR3 comprises 16 residues. DNA of the CDR3: TGTGCCAGCAGTTTATCGGGGAGTTCCGCCAATCAGCCCCAGCATTTT. Protein: CASSLSGSSANQPQHF.

The chain recombines TRBV25-1 with TRBJ2-5; 7 nucleotides match TRBD1. CDR3 length equals 16 residues. Germline V lookup: CDR1 MGHDK, CDR2 SYGVNS. The V and J ends lost 6 bases and 5 bases, in that order; junction bases with no gene match: 15. The CDR3 DNA is TGTGCCAGCAGCGAAGGACAGGTGGGCCGTGGGGAGACCCAGTACTTC. Encoded protein: CASSEGQVGRGETQYF.

This rearrangement joins TRBV6-1 to TRBJ1-2; D is perhaps TRBD1 (6 bases). This CDR3 is 16 amino acids long. V lost 6 bases and J lost 5, with 22 bases in between. The germline V gene encodes CDR1 MNHNS and CDR2 SASEGT. CDR3 protein: CASSEMGTMTGYGYTF. DNA of the CDR3: TGTGCCAGCAGCGAAATGGGGACAATGACGGGATATGGCTACACCTTC.

The CDR3 DNA sequence: TGTGCCAGCAGCTGGGGCCCCGGACAGGGGTTAGGCGGGGAGCTGTTTTTT. This translates into CASSWGPGQGLGGELFF. The rearrangement uses TRBV5-6 and TRBJ2-2; 9 bases fit TRBD1. CDR1 and CDR2 (germline): SGHDT, YYEEEE. V was pared by 3 bases and J by 7 bases, with 13 bases of the junction left unmatched. CDR3 size: 17 residues.

J is TRBJ2-7 and V is TRBV10-2; 9 bases line up with TRBD1. Germline CDR1 WSHSY, CDR2 SAAADI. The CDR3 covers 15 residues. V lost 5 bases and J lost 7; bases outside the gene matches: 12. CDR3 sequence reads: CASSFPGQGAEEQYF. CDR3 nucleotides: TGCGCCAGCAGTTTCCCGGGACAGGGAGCGGAGGAGCAGTACTTC.

Details on this clone: Other DNA sequences from this sample encode an identical CDR3 as well. The genes are TRBV4-3 and TRBJ1-1; 7 positions agree with TRBD1. In germline, CDR1 is LGHNA, CDR2 YSLEER. CDR3 length: 15 residues. V shed 1 base and J 4 bases; nucleotides not matched to a gene: 6. The CDR3 region has the DNA TGCGCCAGCAGCCAAGGTAGGCAGGGGGGCACTGAAGCTTTCTTT. It translates to CASSQGRQGGTEAFF.

The chain carries TRBV7-2 and TRBJ1-1, with TRBD1 identical over 8 bases. Germline-derived CDR1 and CDR2 are SGHTA and FQGNSA. The trim removed 2 bases at V and 0 bases at J, leaving 5 bases unmatched. CDR3 length equals 16 residues. The CDR3 spells CASSLTGGYVNTEAFF. The CDR3 DNA reads as TGTGCCAGCAGCTTAACAGGGGGGTACGTGAACACTGAAGCTTTCTTT.

The chain uses TRBV7-9 and TRBJ2-5; 8 positions match TRBD2. This CDR3 comprises 15 residues. J was trimmed by 3 bases and V by 2 bases; bases with no gene match: 5. Germline assignment: CDR1 SEHNR and CDR2 FQNEAQ (reference sequence). The CDR3 loop reads CASSLLPGGEETQYF. CDR3 bases: TGTGCCAGCAGCTTACTTCCGGGAGGGGAAGAGACCCAGTACTTC.

The chain employs TRBV5-4 and TRBJ2-7, with D possibly being TRBD1 (6 bases). V lost 3 bases and J lost 7, with 11 bases in between. The CDR3 has 12 residues. In germline, CDR1 is SGHNT, CDR2 YYREEE (reference sequence). CDR3 nucleotides: TGTGCCAGCAGCTCAACAGGGTTTGAGCAGTACTTC. Its translation: CASSSTGFEQYF. The whole variable domain, filled in from reference TRBV5-4 and TRBJ2-7, reads ETGVTQSPTHLIKTRGQQVTLRCSSQSGHNTVSWYQQALGQGPQFIFQYYREEENGRGNFPPRFSGLQFPNYSSELNVNALELDDSALYLCASSSTGFEQYFGPGTRLTVT.

The chain is built from TRBV6-6 and TRBJ2-2, with D possibly matching TRBD1 (5 bases). Germline CDR1 is MNHNY and CDR2 is SVGAGI (reference sequence). The length of the CDR3 is 14 residues. The ends were cut back, 2 bases at V and 3 bases at J, with 7 bases in the middle. The CDR3 nucleotides read TGTGCCAGCAGTTACACAGGAGACACCGGGGAGCTGTTTTTT. It specifies CASSYTGDTGELFF.

The chain links TRBV2 to TRBJ2-2, with a tentative D call TRBD2 (6 bases). The CDR3 totals 11 residues. Germline-derived CDR1 and CDR2 are SNHLY and FYNNEI. As DNA, the CDR3 is TGTGCTCGAGGAGGGGCCGGGGAGCTGTTTTTT. As protein: CARGGAGELFF.

The chain is built from TRBV7-2 and TRBJ2-5, with D possibly matching TRBD2 (6 bases). The CDR3 contains 13 residues. The V gene's germline CDR1 is SGHTA and CDR2 FQGNSA. Trimming took off 3 bases at V and 4 bases at J, with 9 bases between the two ends. The CDR3 is CASSFLGGETQYF. CDR3 nucleotide sequence: TGTGCCAGCAGCTTCCTGGGGGGAGAGACCCAGTACTTC.

The chain carries TRBV21-1 and TRBJ2-1; TRBD2 is the table's D call, not checked against the DNA. TRBV21-1 is an annotated pseudogene. CDR3 length: 19 residues. As DNA, the CDR3 is TGTGCCAGCAGCAAGGGACTAGCGGGGGGAGACTTCTCCTACAATGAGCAGTTCTTC. It codes for CASSKGLAGGDFSYNEQFF.

The chain employs TRBV19 and TRBJ2-1, with 10 bases that match TRBD2. CDR3 size: 14 residues. CDR1 LNHDA and CDR2 SQIVND come from the germline V gene (reference sequence). The V and J ends lost 2 bases and 7 bases, in that order; junction bases with no gene match: 2. The DNA of the CDR3 is TGTGCCAGTAGTATAAGCGGGGGGGCAAATGAGCAGTTCTTC. Encoded protein: CASSISGGANEQFF.

The V and J genes are TRBV7-2 and TRBJ2-3, with TRBD2 as a possible D gene (6 bases). This CDR3 is built from 13 residues. Germline V gives CDR1 SGHTA, CDR2 FQGNSA. Trimming pared 2 bases from V and 5 bases from J, leaving 8 bases between. The DNA of the CDR3 is TGTGCCAGCAGCTTAATGCGGGAAGATACGCAGTATTTT. It encodes CASSLMREDTQYF.

The chain joins TRBV19 to TRBJ1-2, with D possibly TRBD1 on 6 matching bases. CDR3 length: 13 amino acids. CDR1 is LNHDA, CDR2 SQIVND, per germline (reference sequence). Trimming cost V 4 bases and J 3 bases, with 9 bases left between them. The CDR3 coding sequence is TGTGCCAGTAGTAAAGGGGGAGACTATGGCTACACCTTC. It translates to CASSKGGDYGYTF.

This chain connects TRBV27 to TRBJ1-6; D is possibly TRBD1 (5 bases). The CDR3 runs to 17 residues. Germline V lookup: CDR1 MNHEY, CDR2 SMNVEV (reference sequence). Trimming took 2 bases from V and 0 from J, leaving 11 bases between them. As DNA, the CDR3 is TGTGCCAGCAGTTTAGGTCGACAGAGCTCCTATAATTCACCCCTCCACTTT. It codes for CASSLGRQSSYNSPLHF.

The chain couples TRBV7-7 to TRBJ2-3; 10 nucleotides match TRBD2. Germline V CDR1 and CDR2: SSHAT, FNYEAQ (reference sequence). The CDR3 runs to 16 residues. The junction had 5 bases not matched to a gene; V was cut back by 5 bases and J by 0 bases. The CDR3 bases are TGTGCCAGCAGCAATCAGCGGGGGGGGAGCACAGATACGCAGTATTTT. This gives the protein CASSNQRGGSTDTQYF. The entire variable domain, with the rest obtained from reference TRBV7-7 and TRBJ2-3, is as follows: GAGVSQSPRYKVTKRGQDVTLRCDPISSHATLYWYQQALGQGPEFLTYFNYEAQPDKSGLPSDRFSAERPEGSISTLTIQRTEQRDSAMYRCASSNQRGGSTDTQYFGPGTRLTVL.

V and J are TRBV29-1 and TRBJ1-1, with 11 bases fitting TRBD1. J gave up 10 bases and V 4 bases, and 11 bases lay outside the gene matches. The CDR3 covers 14 residues. In germline, CDR1 is SQVTM, CDR2 ANQGSEA. The chain's CDR3 is CSVVVFGQGAGAFF. The CDR3 coding sequence is TGCAGCGTTGTGGTTTTTGGACAGGGGGCTGGAGCTTTCTTT.

The chain couples TRBV19 to TRBJ2-7; TRBD1 might be the D (5 bases). This CDR3 region has 13 residues. Germline CDR1 reads LNHDA; CDR2 reads SQIVND (reference sequence). The germline V and J ends were trimmed by 9 bases and 3 bases, with 15 bases remaining between them. The CDR3 DNA follows: TGTGCCAGCCGAAGGGCAGGGCACTACGAGCAGTACTTC. As protein: CASRRAGHYEQYF. The full variable domain, with the rest looked up from reference TRBV19 and TRBJ2-7, is DGGITQSPKYLFRKEGQNVTLSCEQNLNHDAMYWYRQDPGQGLRLIYYSQIVNDFQKGDIAEGYSVSREKKESFPLTVTSAQKNPTAFYLCASRRAGHYEQYFGPGTRLTVT.